The 30 T cell receptor beta chains below come from one sample, sequenced in a study of long-term antiretroviral therapy in people with HIV. With survey level as its setting, the immunoSEQ assay was v3.0. Sequencing used immunoSEQ multiplex PCR; TCRdb keeps in-frame clones, though not all of them. The sample lists over 30,000 clones, 95% to 98% occurring once. The starting material was unsorted PBMCs, obtained 7.6 years after starting antiretroviral therapy. The receptors stem from a man under 40 with HIV.

As DNA, the CDR3 is TGTGCCAGCAGCCCGGGGGACAGGCAAGATACGCAGTATTTT. This translates into CASSPGDRQDTQYF. This rearrangement joins TRBV9 to TRBJ2-3; 8 bases fit TRBD1. Trimming at V came to 4 bases and at J to 5 bases, leaving 6 bases not matched to a gene. Germline V gene sequence: CDR1 SGDLS, CDR2 YYNGEE. CDR3 length equals 14 residues.

This sequence joins TRBV27 and TRBJ1-1; the D gene is possibly TRBD1 (5 bases). Germline-derived CDR1 and CDR2 are MNHEY and SMNVEV (reference sequence). The CDR3 contains 16 residues. V lost 2 bases, J lost 1 base, and 14 bases lay in between. The CDR3 protein is CASSLSGAGGNTEAFF. The CDR3 nucleotides read TGTGCCAGCAGTTTAAGCGGGGCCGGGGGGAACACTGAAGCTTTCTTT.

The V call is TRBV18, the J call TRBJ2-7; TRBD1 might be the D (7 bases). The CDR3 totals 13 residues. Germline CDR1 KGHSH, CDR2 LQKENI. V was cut by 5 bases and J by 5 bases, with 13 bases left in between. CDR3 in amino acids: CASSAGQGDEQYF. CDR3 nucleotide sequence: TGTGCCAGCTCAGCGGGGCAGGGGGACGAGCAGTACTTC.

The chain has TRBV6-5 and TRBJ1-1, with a possible D match to TRBD1 (5 bases). Germline CDR1 MNHEY, CDR2 SVGAGI. V shed 2 bases and J shed 1 base, with 11 bases lying between them. This CDR3 is 15 amino acids long. The CDR3 coding sequence is TGTGCCAGCAGTTACGTAGGGACGGCGAACACTGAAGCTTTCTTT. This encodes CASSYVGTANTEAFF.

The V and J genes are TRBV2 and TRBJ2-1; 9 bases map to TRBD2. The CDR3 is made up of 14 amino acids. CDR1 and CDR2 from the germline V gene are SNHLY and FYNNEI. J was trimmed by 6 bases and V by 7 bases; bases with no gene match: 7. The chain's CDR3 is CASKASGTGNEQFF. CDR3 nucleotides: TGTGCCAGCAAGGCTAGCGGGACGGGCAATGAGCAGTTCTTC.

V gene TRBV7-2 combines with J gene TRBJ1-4; D might be TRBD1 (5 bases). The V end was cut by 5 bases, the J end by 8 bases, with 15 bases between. Germline CDR1 reads SGHTA; CDR2 reads FQGNSA. This CDR3 contains 14 residues. Here the CDR3 reads CASSPAGEEEKLFF. CDR3 nucleotide sequence: TGTGCCAGCAGCCCCGCGGGGGAAGAGGAAAAACTGTTTTTT.

This rearrangement joins TRBV30 to TRBJ2-5; maybe TRBD1 (5 bases). The DNA matches TRBJ2-7 better at its end, which makes the J call doubtful. The length of the CDR3 is 13 residues. The germline V gene encodes CDR1 GTSNPN and CDR2 SVGIG (reference sequence). The CDR3 here is CAWAQGKSYEQYF. The CDR3 DNA sequence: TGTGCCTGGGCCCAGGGAAAATCCTACGAGCAGTACTTC.

This rearrangement joins TRBV9 to TRBJ1-2, with D unclear. Germline values: CDR1 SGDLS, CDR2 YYNGEE. The V end was cut by 4 bases, the J end by 8 bases, with 18 bases between. The CDR3 totals 14 residues. The CDR3 here is CASSPLLEGPGYTF. The CDR3 nucleotides are TGTGCCAGCAGCCCCCTCTTGGAGGGCCCAGGCTACACCTTC. Looking up the rest from reference TRBV9 and TRBJ1-2 gives the full variable domain: DSGVTQTPKHLITATGQRVTLRCSPRSGDLSVYWYQQSLDQGLQFLIQYYNGEERAKGNILERFSAQQFPDLHSELNLSSLELGDSALYFCASSPLLEGPGYTFGSGTRLTVV.

This clone was picked up one time. The gene calls are TRBV15 and TRBJ2-3, with 7 bases matching TRBD2. The CDR3 totals 16 residues. The germline V gene encodes CDR1 LNHNV and CDR2 YYDKDF (reference sequence). The J segment lost 4 bases and the V segment lost 0 bases, leaving 7 bases of the junction unmatched. The CDR3 nucleotides are TGTGCCACCAGCAGAGATCGCGGAGGGAGGGCAGATACGCAGTATTTT. Translated: CATSRDRGGRADTQYF.

The CDR3 is CASSLGLADYSYNEQFF. The CDR3 coding sequence is TGTGCCAGCAGCTTAGGGCTAGCGGACTACTCCTACAATGAGCAGTTCTTC. This chain joins TRBV11-2 and TRBJ2-1; 7 bases are shared with TRBD2. The CDR3 loop spans 17 amino acids. With V trimmed by 1 base and J by 0 bases, 6 bases remained unmatched. CDR1 and CDR2 (germline): SGHAT, FQNNGV.

The rearrangement links TRBV7-9 to TRBJ1-1; D is ambiguous. This CDR3 is 13 amino acids long. Between the trimmed V and J ends, which lost 5 bases and 0 bases, there was a span of 7 bases. The V gene's germline CDR1 is SEHNR and CDR2 FQNEAQ (reference sequence). In DNA form, the CDR3 reads TGTGCCAGCAGCCCCGGGCTGAACACTGAAGCTTTCTTT. This codes for CASSPGLNTEAFF.

V gene TRBV9 combines with J gene TRBJ2-5; 10 bases map to TRBD1. The CDR3 totals 13 residues. Losses at the gene ends were 4 bases for V and 7 bases for J; bases not matched to a gene: 4. From germline, CDR1 is SGDLS and CDR2 YYNGEE. The CDR3 here is CASSTGQGGTQYF. The DNA for the CDR3 is TGTGCCAGCAGCACAGGACAGGGGGGGACCCAGTACTTC.

The chain recombines TRBV20-1 with TRBJ2-7; the D gene is possibly TRBD2 (6 bases). Germline V gives CDR1 DFQATT, CDR2 SNEGSKA (reference sequence). Trimming removed 3 bases at V and 7 bases at J, with 7 bases between. This CDR3 has 10 residues. As DNA, the CDR3 is TGCAGTGCTAGCAGCGGGGAGCAGTACTTC. Its protein is CSASSGEQYF.

A word on this clone: The junction does not match germline at one end; this may be a read error. The CDR3 here is CASSQEGGGYNEQFF. CDR3 in DNA: TGTGCTAGCAGCCAAGAAGGCGGGGGGTACAATGAGCAGTTCTTC. The rearrangement uses TRBV7-7 and TRBJ2-1, with TRBD2 identical over 8 bases. The CDR3 is 15 residues long. In germline, CDR1 is SSHAT, CDR2 FNYEAQ (reference sequence).

The rearrangement joins TRBV7-8 to TRBJ1-1, with D possibly matching TRBD1 (6 bases). With 4 bases removed from V and 10 bases from J, the gap between germline ends came to 13 bases. CDR3 length: 12 residues. CDR1 and CDR2 (germline): SGHVS, FQNEAQ. As DNA, the CDR3 is TGTGCCAGCAGCTACCATGAGGGGGGAGCTTTCTTT. This encodes CASSYHEGGAFF.

This rearrangement joins TRBV7-9 to TRBJ2-7, with 7 nucleotides matching TRBD1. J gave up 2 bases and V 2 bases, and 3 bases lay outside the gene matches. Germline V gene lookup returns CDR1 SEHNR and CDR2 FQNEAQ (reference sequence). This CDR3 has 14 amino acids. The CDR3 region has the DNA TGTGCCAGCAGCTTACCGGGACAGCCCTACGAGCAGTACTTC. It specifies CASSLPGQPYEQYF.

The gene calls are TRBV6-1 and TRBJ2-7; D gene uncertain. Germline CDR1 and CDR2: MNHNS and SASEGT. This CDR3 is 14 amino acids long. The germline V and J ends were trimmed by 4 bases and 1 base, with 11 bases remaining between them. The DNA of the CDR3 is TGTGCCAGCAGTGTGGCAGGAGAGTCCTACGAGCAGTACTTC. As protein: CASSVAGESYEQYF.

The chain is built from TRBV10-3 and TRBJ2-2; D is unclear. CDR3 length: 16 residues. Germline V gene data show CDR1 as ENHRY and CDR2 as SYGVKD. V was trimmed by 7 bases and J by 2 bases, leaving 17 bases between them. CDR3 amino acids: CAINLDFAGNTGELFF. CDR3 DNA sequence: TGTGCCATCAACTTAGACTTCGCCGGAAACACCGGGGAGCTGTTTTTT.

V gene TRBV7-2 combines with J gene TRBJ2-3; either TRBD1 or TRBD2 may fit D (6 bases each). V lost 1 base and J lost 6, with 20 bases in between. This CDR3 region has 17 residues. CDR1 SGHTA and CDR2 FQGNSA come from the germline V gene. Here the CDR3 DNA reads TGTGCCAGCAGCTTAGAAGAAGTAGGGGGGCGCGGGGATACGCAGTATTTT. It encodes CASSLEEVGGRGDTQYF.

V gene TRBV4-1 combines with J gene TRBJ1-6; weak D call: TRBD1 (5 bases). The CDR3 extends over 15 amino acids. V lost 7 bases to trimming and J lost 5 bases, with 15 bases between them. Germline V gene sequence: CDR1 MGHRA, CDR2 YSYEKL. The CDR3 spells CASTPGQVHNSPLHF. CDR3 sequence (DNA): TGCGCCAGCACCCCGGGGCAGGTTCATAATTCACCCCTCCACTTT.

The chain has TRBV9 and TRBJ2-3; possibly TRBD2 for D (6 bases). The CDR3 extends over 12 amino acids. Germline V gives CDR1 SGDLS, CDR2 YYNGEE. V was clipped by 2 bases and J by 6 bases, with 7 bases between them. The CDR3, as DNA: TGTGCCAGCAGCGTGGGACTCGATACGCAGTATTTT. Translating gives CASSVGLDTQYF.

This rearrangement joins TRBV15 to TRBJ2-5; D is perhaps TRBD1 or TRBD2 (5 bases each). Germline V CDR1 and CDR2: LNHNV, YYDKDF (reference sequence). CDR3 length: 16 amino acids. The V end was cut by 6 bases, the J end by 4 bases, with 21 bases between. Here the CDR3 reads CATSPSGTAKGETQYF. DNA of the CDR3: TGTGCCACCAGTCCCTCCGGGACGGCCAAGGGAGAGACCCAGTACTTC.

This CDR3 is CASSPTGVYNSPLHF. The CDR3 DNA sequence: TGTGCCAGCAGCCCGACAGGAGTTTATAATTCACCCCTCCACTTT. V usage is TRBV6-5 and J usage is TRBJ1-6; D is possibly TRBD1 (6 bases). The CDR3 is made up of 15 amino acids. Between the trimmed V and J ends, which lost 6 bases and 4 bases, there was a span of 13 bases. Germline CDR1 reads MNHEY; CDR2 reads SVGAGI.

The CDR3 is CASSPLFVPGVETQYF. The CDR3 nucleotides read TGTGCCAGCTCACCCCTGTTCGTGCCGGGAGTAGAGACCCAGTACTTC. The V call is TRBV18, the J call TRBJ2-5; a possible D gene is TRBD2 (6 bases). There are 16 residues in the CDR3. Germline V gene data show CDR1 as KGHSH and CDR2 as LQKENI. Trimming removed 3 bases from V and 4 bases from J, with 18 bases in between.

V usage is TRBV19 and J usage is TRBJ1-1; D remains unclear. CDR1 is LNHDA, CDR2 SQIVND, per germline (reference sequence). Trimming removed 2 bases at V and 1 base at J, with 14 bases between. The CDR3 consists of 16 residues. In nucleotides, the CDR3 is TGTGCCAGTAGTATAAAGACGCTCATCGGGAACACTGAAGCTTTCTTT. The encoded protein is CASSIKTLIGNTEAFF.

The chain links TRBV5-6 to TRBJ1-4, with D unresolved. Germline V gene data show CDR1 as SGHDT and CDR2 as YYEEEE. The CDR3 extends over 14 amino acids. V lost 2 bases, J lost 7 bases, and 12 bases lay in between. CDR3 coding DNA: TGTGCCAGCAGCTTACAGAGGCGTCGTGAAAAACTGTTTTTT. Translated: CASSLQRRREKLFF. The full variable domain, in which reference TRBV5-6 and TRBJ1-4 provide the parts outside the CDR3, is DAGVTQSPTHLIKTRGQQVTLRCSPKSGHDTVSWYQQALGQGPQFIFQYYEEEERQRGNFPDRFSGHQFPNYSSELNVNALLLGDSALYLCASSLQRRREKLFFGSGTQLSVL.

This clone was picked up a small number of times. The chain links TRBV28 to TRBJ1-5; no definite D call. There are 12 residues in the CDR3. The germline V gene encodes CDR1 MDHEN and CDR2 SYDVKM. Trimming took off 7 bases at V and 1 base at J, with 5 bases between the two ends. CDR3: CASKRSNQPQHF. DNA of the CDR3: TGTGCCAGCAAAAGGAGCAATCAGCCCCAGCATTTT. Full variable domain (remainder filled in from reference TRBV28 and TRBJ1-5): DVKVTQSSRYLVKRTGEKVFLECVQDMDHENMFWYRQDPGLGLRLIYFSYDVKMKEKGDIPEGYSVSREKKERFSLILESASTNQTSMYLCASKRSNQPQHFGDGTRLSIL.

This chain connects TRBV29-1 to TRBJ2-1; 7 nucleotides agree with TRBD2. From germline, CDR1 is SQVTM and CDR2 ANQGSEA. The CDR3 runs 14 residues. The V and J ends lost 4 bases and 8 bases, in that order; junction bases with no gene match: 11. CDR3 protein: CSVGSGGSEDEQFF. Here the CDR3 DNA reads TGCAGCGTTGGGTCCGGGGGGTCCGAAGATGAGCAGTTCTTC.

The chain has TRBV9 and TRBJ2-7; maybe TRBD1 (6 bases). Deletions cut 4 bases from V and 6 bases from J, with 20 bases between. CDR1 SGDLS and CDR2 YYNGEE come from the germline V gene. There are 15 residues in the CDR3. The CDR3 region is CASSSPPTGHCEQYF. Here the CDR3 DNA reads TGTGCCAGCAGCTCTCCCCCCACAGGGCACTGCGAGCAGTACTTC. Full variable domain (outside the CDR3, taken from reference TRBV9 and TRBJ2-7): DSGVTQTPKHLITATGQRVTLRCSPRSGDLSVYWYQQSLDQGLQFLIQYYNGEERAKGNILERFSAQQFPDLHSELNLSSLELGDSALYFCASSSPPTGHCEQYFGPGTRLTVT.

DNA of the CDR3: TGTGCCAGCAGCTTGACTAGCGGGGGGGCGCGGGCCTACAATGAGCAGTTCTTC. Encoded protein: CASSLTSGGARAYNEQFF. V is TRBV7-8 and J is TRBJ2-1; 14 positions match TRBD2. CDR3 length equals 18 residues. The V segment lost 3 bases and the J segment 2 bases; nucleotides outside the gene matches: 6. CDR1 SGHVS and CDR2 FQNEAQ come from the germline V gene.